A selection of T cell receptor beta chains follows, all from one sample in a study of blood T cell repertoires in COVID-19. Some clones are missing from TCRdb's copy, which holds only in-frame ones; the method was immunoSEQ multiplex PCR. The table lists around 120,000 clones, roughly 69% of them singletons. Sequencing was performed on peripheral blood. Receptors originate from a woman in her sixties or seventies with acute or convalescent COVID-19. Both conserved end residues are part of each CDR3. D genes are given only for firm matches. Size values are once, few and many counts, or a class for expanded clones, and some rows have none.

size,J,V,D,CDR3,DNA
.,TRBJ2-5,TRBV29-1,.,CSVEFSGETQYF,TGCAGCGTTGAATTCAGCGGAGAGACCCAGTACTTC
.,TRBJ2-3,TRBV7-9,TRBD2,CASSLDDLGLGNTQYF,TGTGCCAGCAGCTTAGACGACCTCGGACTAGGCAATACGCAGTATTTT
once,TRBJ1-6,TRBV5-4,.,CASRGGAGSPLHF,TGTGCCAGCCGAGGAGGGGCGGGGTCACCCCTCCACTTT
.,TRBJ2-2,TRBV5-1,.,CASSLRAGTGELFF,TGCGCCAGCAGCTTAAGGGCAGGGACCGGGGAGCTGTTTTTT
once,TRBJ1-2,TRBV28,TRBD1,CASSSGTGGFYGYTF,TGTGCCAGCAGCTCCGGGACAGGGGGTTTTTATGGCTACACCTTC
.,TRBJ1-2,TRBV6-5,TRBD1,CASGTGDNYGYTF,TGTGCCAGCGGGACAGGGGATAACTATGGCTACACCTTC
.,TRBJ2-2,TRBV6-1,TRBD2,CASSVTSGAANVGPGELFF,TGTGCCAGCAGTGTGACTAGCGGGGCGGCCAACGTGGGGCCCGGGGAGCTGTTTTTT
.,TRBJ2-7,TRBV9,.,CASSAHESSSYEQYF,TGTGCCAGCAGCGCCCACGAATCTAGCTCCTACGAGCAGTACTTC
.,TRBJ2-2,TRBV12-3/TRBV12-4,.,CASSAQNTGELFF,TGTGCCAGCAGTGCACAAAACACCGGGGAGCTGTTTTTT
.,TRBJ2-1,TRBV5-4,.,CASSTPGRGNNEQFF,TGTGCCAGCAGCACACCGGGGAGAGGGAACAATGAGCAGTTCTTC
few,TRBJ2-5,TRBV4-1,TRBD2,CASSYASGRAAETQYF,TGCGCCAGCAGCTACGCTAGCGGGAGGGCCGCGGAGACCCAGTACTTC
.,TRBJ2-1,TRBV9,TRBD2,CASSVATGLADNEQFF,TGTGCCAGCAGCGTAGCTACGGGACTAGCGGACAATGAGCAGTTCTTC
.,TRBJ1-1,TRBV5-4,TRBD1,CASSTSAGTDHSFF,TGTGCCAGCAGCACCTCCGCCGGGACAGACCACTCTTTCTTT